The 5 T cell receptor beta chains listed next were all sequenced from one sample in a study of blood T cells in healthy people across ages. Alongside a J-beta primer mix, a sample-barcoded 5' primer served in a second PCR lasting about 7 to 12 cycles. In TCRdb, the 5' RACE reads were re-called with MiXCR into one record per CDR3 protein. The sample yields 700,000 or so distinct CDR3 sequences, approximately 21% seen once. Sequencing used blood. These receptors originate from a man in his sixties or seventies in good health.

This clonotype was picked up a small number of times. The chain couples TRBV20-1 to TRBJ2-7; 7 bases line up with TRBD2. This CDR3 has 14 amino acids. Losses at the gene ends were 6 bases for V and 2 bases for J; bases not matched to a gene: 10. The germline CDR1 and CDR2 sequences are DFQATT and SNEGSKA (reference sequence). CDR3: CSAPKTSLTYEQYF. The CDR3 coding sequence is TGCAGTGCACCTAAGACTAGCTTAACCTACGAGCAGTACTTC.

This clonotype was counted between two and nine times. The chain employs TRBV28 and TRBJ2-7; a weak D match, TRBD1 (6 bases). Germline assignment: CDR1 MDHEN and CDR2 SYDVKM. V was pared by 3 bases and J by 5 bases, with 11 bases between. The CDR3 spans 13 residues. This chain's CDR3 is CASSFVGQDEQYV. CDR3 nucleotides: TGTGCCAGCAGTTTCGTGGGACAAGACGAGCAGTACGTC.

The chain is built from TRBV12-3 or TRBV12-4 and TRBJ1-2; no definite D call. The V and J ends lost 6 bases and 7 bases respectively, with 18 bases between them. The CDR3 contains 14 residues. CDR3 coding DNA: TGTGCCAGCAGATATGGAAGGACGATCTCTGGCTACACCTTC. Residues: CASRYGRTISGYTF.

This chain connects TRBV9 to TRBJ1-2; a possible D gene is TRBD1 (6 bases). The V end was cut by 7 bases, the J end by 8 bases, with 12 bases between. Germline V gene data show CDR1 as SGDLS and CDR2 as YYNGEE. The CDR3 runs 11 residues. The chain's CDR3 is CASQNRAGYTF. CDR3 DNA: TGTGCCAGCCAAAACAGGGCCGGCTACACCTTC. Together with reference TRBV9 and TRBJ1-2, the CDR3 gives the full variable domain: DSGVTQTPKHLITATGQRVTLRCSPRSGDLSVYWYQQSLDQGLQFLIQYYNGEERAKGNILERFSAQQFPDLHSELNLSSLELGDSALYFCASQNRAGYTFGSGTRLTVV.

V and J are TRBV5-6 and TRBJ1-5; 8 bases are shared with TRBD1. The CDR3 sequence is 14 residues long. Germline CDR1 is SGHDT and CDR2 is YYEEEE. After removal of 2 bases from V and 6 bases from J, the junction contained 4 bases not matched to a gene. CDR3 amino acids: CASSFQGAFQPQHF. CDR3 nucleotide sequence: TGTGCCAGCAGCTTCCAGGGGGCTTTTCAGCCCCAGCATTTT.